This is a list of T cell receptor beta chains from one sample in a study of monozygotic twins with inflammatory bowel disease. With the 5' RACE reads reprocessed, TCRdb shows one record per CDR3 protein and no DNA. The sample totals about 350,000 distinct CDR3 sequences. The sequencing sample was made of blood. All receptors come from a human donor with ulcerative colitis or Crohn's disease, or a healthy co-twin of an affected twin (not recorded which). Both conserved end residues are part of each CDR3.

>TRBJ1-1|TRBV18|13
CASSGGPNTEAFF
>TRBJ1-2|TRBV12-3/TRBV12-4|13
CASSTDRVWGYTF
>TRBJ1-1|TRBV18|15
CASSPRDRENGEAFF
>TRBJ2-2|TRBV18|16
CASSLKGTANTGELFF
>TRBJ2-2|TRBV20-1|13
CSAGRGNTGELFF
>TRBJ2-3|TRBV12-3/TRBV12-4|13
CASRSGGTDTQYF
>TRBJ2-2|TRBV5-1|16
CASSYGLAGDTGELFF
>TRBJ1-2|TRBV20-1|15
CSAELGTGTGGGYTF
>TRBJ2-1|TRBV5-1|14
CASSLGLTNNEQFF
>TRBJ2-1|TRBV11-2|16
CASSPIAGGFYNEQFF
>TRBJ1-5|TRBV27|14
CASSSEYSNQPQHF
>TRBJ2-7|TRBV12-3/TRBV12-4|14
CASSPSGIHYEQYF
>TRBJ1-5|TRBV27|15
CASSPTSRPNQPQHF
>TRBJ2-3|TRBV9|14
CASSYLTGTDTQYF
>TRBJ1-1|TRBV6-1|16
CASSGTASGVNTEAFF
>TRBJ1-2|TRBV5-5|16
CASSLAAGKGNYGYTF
>TRBJ2-7|TRBV2|16
CASSVFLGISFYEQYF
>TRBJ1-3|TRBV12-3/TRBV12-4|15
CASSLGRGGLNTIYF
>TRBJ2-7|TRBV20-1|16
CSARDGAGILSYEQYF
>TRBJ1-3|TRBV20-1|14
CSASGGLSGNTIYF
>TRBJ2-7|TRBV29-1|13
CSVSRDRDREQYF
>TRBJ2-5|TRBV27|17
CASSLSTADRYQETQYF
>TRBJ2-7|TRBV28|16
CASSSTPGGLTYEQYF
>TRBJ2-2|TRBV5-1|12
CASSWDTGELFF
>TRBJ1-5|TRBV20-1|13
CSAGGLHGQPQHF
>TRBJ2-7|TRBV10-3|14
CAIRRGDSAAEQYF
>TRBJ2-7|TRBV28|14
CASSLAANSYEQYF